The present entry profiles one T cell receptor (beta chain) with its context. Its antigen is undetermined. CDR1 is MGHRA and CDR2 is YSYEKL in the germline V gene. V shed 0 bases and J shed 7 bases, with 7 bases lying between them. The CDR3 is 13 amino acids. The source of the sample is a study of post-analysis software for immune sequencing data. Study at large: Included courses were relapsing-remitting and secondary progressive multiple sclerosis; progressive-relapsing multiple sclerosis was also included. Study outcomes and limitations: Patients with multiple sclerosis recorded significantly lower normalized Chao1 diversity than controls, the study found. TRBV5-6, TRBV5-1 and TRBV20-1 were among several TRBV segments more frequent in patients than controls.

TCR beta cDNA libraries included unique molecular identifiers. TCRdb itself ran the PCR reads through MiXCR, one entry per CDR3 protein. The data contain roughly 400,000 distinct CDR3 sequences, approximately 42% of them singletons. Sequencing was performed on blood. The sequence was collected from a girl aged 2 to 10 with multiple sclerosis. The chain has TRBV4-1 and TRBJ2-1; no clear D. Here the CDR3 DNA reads TGCGCCAGCAGCCAAGATGCTTGGAATGAGCAGTTCTTC. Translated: CASSQDAWNEQFF.